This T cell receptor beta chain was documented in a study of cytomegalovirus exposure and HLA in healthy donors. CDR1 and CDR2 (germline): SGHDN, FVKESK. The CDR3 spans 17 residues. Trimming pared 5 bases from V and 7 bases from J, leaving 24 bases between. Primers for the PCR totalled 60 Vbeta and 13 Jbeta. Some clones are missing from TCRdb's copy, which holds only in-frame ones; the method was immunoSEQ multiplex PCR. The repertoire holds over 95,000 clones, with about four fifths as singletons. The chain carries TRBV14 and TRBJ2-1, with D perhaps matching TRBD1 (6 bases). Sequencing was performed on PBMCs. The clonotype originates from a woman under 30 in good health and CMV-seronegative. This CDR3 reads CASSNPRSAQRGNEQFF. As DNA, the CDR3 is TGTGCCAGCAGCAACCCCCGCAGCGCCCAGAGGGGGAATGAGCAGTTCTTC.